This section outlines one T cell receptor beta chain sequence together with its context. Antigen specificity is unknown. This specimen belongs to a study of CD8+ T cells in alopecia areata. About the study: Patients received oral tofacitinib, 5 to 10 mg twice daily, for moderate-to-severe alopecia areata. Regarding the study as a whole: The study found higher clonality in lesional than normal scalp, especially in alopecia totalis/universalis. Numerous expanded lesional clones remained in scalp and blood during tofacitinib.

Germline-derived CDR1 and CDR2 are LGHNT and FRNRAP. The CDR3 is 15 amino acids. Trimming removed 0 bases at V and 2 bases at J, with 11 bases between. Investigators isolated RNA and reverse transcribed it into cDNA to act as the sequencing template. Here immunoSEQ multiplex PCR was the method, and the copy in TCRdb shows in-frame clones only, minus some. The repertoire holds about 140,000 clones, with roughly 82% as singletons. Treatment given: oral pan-JAK inhibitor, 5-10 mg twice daily. Peripheral blood and lesional scalp punch biopsies were taken from alopecia areata patients. The source was CD8+ T cells sorted from blood, collected at week 4, from a patient treated with tofacitinib. The gene calls are TRBV12-5 and TRBJ2-7; D remains unclear. The clonotype originates from a human donor with alopecia areata. The CDR3 protein is CASGLVVTEAYEQYF. The CDR3 DNA follows: TGTGCTAGTGGTTTGGTAGTGACTGAAGCCTACGAGCAGTACTTC.